This TCR beta chain is from a study of Tregs in tolerant kidney transplant recipients. Points from the study as a whole: Donor-specific Treg expansion exceeded global Treg expansion in tolerant patients, suggesting antigen drive. Some patients' samples used different primers over time, so nucleotide sequences weren't comparable.

The assay was immunoSEQ multiplex PCR, and TCRdb's table has in-frame clones only and misses some. This repertoire comprises 2,000 to 2,500 clones; its ten largest clones make up 40% to 50%. The nonmyeloablative bone marrow transplants came from related graft donors, with transient mixed chimerism. CD4+CD25+CD127- Tregs, CD4+CD25- non-Tregs, CD4 and CD8 cells were sorted. As to this clone: What it recognizes is unknown. Sequencing ends 3 residues short of the CDR3 end; the germline J gene provides the rest.

Germline values: CDR1 KGHSH, CDR2 LQKENI. The length of the CDR3 is 15 residues. Trimming stripped 3 bases from V and 0 bases from J, with 9 bases between. The receptor was derived from a human patient who received a combined kidney and bone marrow transplant. Some T cells may originate from the graft donor. The rearrangement joins TRBV18 to TRBJ2-1, with D perhaps given as TRBD1 or TRBD2 (5 bases each). The sample consisted of CD8+ T cells from blood (PBMCs), taken 6 months after the transplant. The DNA read from the CDR3 is TGTGCCAGCTCACCGGCAGGGAGCTCCTACAATGAG. Amino acids: CASSPAGSSYNE. The whole CDR3 reads CASSPAGSSYNEQFF. The full variable domain, completed using reference TRBV18 and TRBJ2-1, is NAGVMQNPRHLVRRRGQEARLRCSPMKGHSHVYWYRQLPEEGLKFMVYLQKENIIDESGMPKERFSAEFPKEGPSILRIQQVVRGDSAAYFCASSPAGSSYNEQFFGPGTRLTVL.